The 15 T cell receptor beta chains below come from one sample, sequenced in a study of cytomegalovirus exposure and HLA in healthy donors. PCR involved 60 Vbeta and 13 Jbeta primers. The protocol was immunoSEQ multiplex PCR, while the TCRdb copy is restricted to in-frame clones and leaves out a portion. Of 55,000 to 75,000 clones listed, about three quarters were seen once; the top ten hold more than 7%. The sample consisted of PBMCs. These receptors all come from a woman aged 25 to 39 in good health and CMV-seropositive.

The chain couples TRBV28 to TRBJ2-7, with D maybe TRBD1 (6 bases). Germline V gene sequence: CDR1 MDHEN, CDR2 SYDVKM. This CDR3 has 14 amino acids. V lost 3 bases, J lost 0 bases, and 9 bases lay in between. This CDR3 is CASSFVGGSYEQYF. Here the CDR3 DNA reads TGTGCCAGCAGTTTCGTAGGGGGCTCCTACGAGCAGTACTTC.

The rearrangement joins TRBV13 to TRBJ2-3, with 10 bases that match TRBD2. The V gene end was trimmed by 5 bases and the J gene end by 5 bases; junction bases not matched to a gene: 10. Germline values: CDR1 PRHDT, CDR2 FYEKMQ (reference sequence). The CDR3 has 16 amino acids. The CDR3 is CASSHQREGRGDTQYF. The DNA of the CDR3 is TGTGCCAGCAGCCACCAGCGGGAGGGCCGGGGAGATACGCAGTATTTT.

V gene TRBV4-2 combines with J gene TRBJ2-7; the D gene is possibly TRBD2 (5 bases). V lost 0 bases and J lost 0, with 18 bases in between. The germline CDR1 and CDR2 sequences are LGHNA and YNFKEQ. CDR3 length equals 18 residues. CDR3: CASSQDESGWVGSYEQYF. CDR3 nucleotides: TGTGCCAGCAGCCAAGATGAATCGGGGTGGGTCGGCTCCTACGAGCAGTACTTC.

The table lists this clone with a few counts. The chain joins TRBV6-5 to TRBJ2-7; possibly TRBD2 for D (6 bases). The V gene's germline CDR1 is MNHEY and CDR2 SVGAGI. The CDR3 has 14 amino acids. Between the trimmed V and J ends, which lost 7 bases and 6 bases, there was a span of 19 bases. The CDR3, as DNA: TGTGCCAGCACCGAAGCCGGGACCGGGGGCGAGCAGTACTTC. As protein: CASTEAGTGGEQYF.

There are a few counts of this clone. The rearrangement links TRBV4-2 to TRBJ1-1; D is perhaps TRBD1 (5 bases). The CDR3 is 16 residues long. Trimming stripped 0 bases from V and 4 bases from J, with 15 bases between. The germline V gene has CDR1 LGHNA and CDR2 YNFKEQ. The CDR3 loop reads CASSQDTPGDLTEAFF. The CDR3 nucleotides read TGTGCCAGCAGCCAAGATACTCCGGGGGATCTCACTGAAGCTTTCTTT.

V gene TRBV19 combines with J gene TRBJ2-4; 10 nucleotides match TRBD2. The CDR3 spans 14 residues. Germline lookup yields CDR1 LNHDA and CDR2 SQIVND (reference sequence). CDR3 in amino acids: CGTSGLLAKNIQYF. In DNA form, the CDR3 reads TGTGGGACTAGCGGACTTCTAGCCAAAAACATTCAGTACTTC. The variable domain in full, with the rest retrieved from reference TRBV19 and TRBJ2-4, is DGGITQSPKYLFRKEGQNVTLSCEQNLNHDAMYWYRQDPGQGLRLIYYSQIVNDFQKGDIAEGYSVSREKKESFPLTVTSAQKNPTAFYLCGTSGLLAKNIQYFGAGTRLSVL.

This clone was observed a handful of times. The chain combines TRBV5-1 with TRBJ1-4; 8 positions match TRBD1. Germline CDR1 is SGHRS and CDR2 is YFSETQ. This CDR3 is built from 16 residues. Unmatched junction bases numbered 4, after V lost 2 bases and J lost 1 base. CDR3 in DNA: TGCGCCAGCAGCTTCCAGGGGGCGCGAACTAATGAAAAACTGTTTTTT. It is translated as CASSFQGARTNEKLFF.

This chain uses TRBV5-4 with TRBJ2-1, with D possibly TRBD2 on 5 matching bases. Per germline, CDR1 SGHNT and CDR2 YYREEE (reference sequence). Between the trimmed V and J ends, which lost 1 base and 5 bases, there was a span of 10 bases. The CDR3 sequence is 14 residues long. CDR3 loop: CASSLRESDNEQFF. The CDR3 DNA follows: TGTGCCAGCAGCTTGAGGGAGAGTGACAATGAGCAGTTCTTC. The full variable domain, its missing parts supplied by reference TRBV5-4 and TRBJ2-1, is ETGVTQSPTHLIKTRGQQVTLRCSSQSGHNTVSWYQQALGQGPQFIFQYYREEENGRGNFPPRFSGLQFPNYSSELNVNALELDDSALYLCASSLRESDNEQFFGPGTRLTVL.

V usage is TRBV28 and J usage is TRBJ2-7; 14 bases are a match to TRBD2. The junction had 8 bases not matched to a gene; V was cut back by 7 bases and J by 3 bases. CDR1 is MDHEN, CDR2 SYDVKM, per germline. This CDR3 spans 16 amino acids. CDR3 bases: TGTGCCAGCAACTCGGGACTAGCGGGAGAAATCTACGAGCAGTACTTC. Translation: CASNSGLAGEIYEQYF. Based on the CDR3 plus reference TRBV28 and TRBJ2-7, the full variable domain is DVKVTQSSRYLVKRTGEKVFLECVQDMDHENMFWYRQDPGLGLRLIYFSYDVKMKEKGDIPEGYSVSREKKERFSLILESASTNQTSMYLCASNSGLAGEIYEQYFGPGTRLTVT.

The chain combines TRBV7-9 with TRBJ2-5, with TRBD1 as a possible D gene (6 bases). V was cut by 2 bases and J by 6 bases, with 10 bases left in between. CDR3 length equals 13 residues. Germline V gene data show CDR1 as SEHNR and CDR2 as FQNEAQ (reference sequence). CDR3 sequence (DNA): TGTGCCAGCAGCTTAACAGGGTTTCAGACCCAGTACTTC. Translation gives CASSLTGFQTQYF. Drawing the rest from reference TRBV7-9 and TRBJ2-5, the complete variable domain is DTGVSQNPRHKITKRGQNVTFRCDPISEHNRLYWYRQTLGQGPEFLTYFQNEAQLEKSRLLSDRFSAERPKGSFSTLEIQRTEQGDSAMYLCASSLTGFQTQYFGPGTRLLVL.

This clone turned up a few times. This sequence joins TRBV30 and TRBJ1-1; D is possibly TRBD1 (5 bases). The CDR3 sequence is 13 residues long. Germline CDR1 and CDR2: GTSNPN and SVGIG (reference sequence). Deletions cut 7 bases from V and 1 base from J, with 13 bases between. The CDR3 DNA follows: TGTGCCTTTGACCCCACAGGGAACACTGAAGCTTTCTTT. Its translation is CAFDPTGNTEAFF.

The CDR3 DNA reads as TGTGCCAGCAGCCCCGGGTTTTATGGCTACACCTTC. It specifies CASSPGFYGYTF. This chain connects TRBV6-5 to TRBJ1-2; no reliable D call. With 6 bases removed from V and 5 bases from J, the gap between germline ends came to 10 bases. The germline V gene has CDR1 MNHEY and CDR2 SVGAGI. The CDR3 extends over 12 amino acids.

This sequence joins TRBV30 and TRBJ1-5; 8 nucleotides agree with TRBD1. This CDR3 contains 14 residues. The ends lost 2 bases at V and 6 bases at J; junction bases unmatched: 6. The germline gives CDR1 GTSNPN, CDR2 SVGIG (reference sequence). CDR3 sequence reads: CAWSFQGAFQPQHF. The CDR3 nucleotides are TGTGCCTGGAGTTTTCAGGGGGCTTTTCAGCCCCAGCATTTT.

The chain uses TRBV7-9 and TRBJ2-6, with D tentatively TRBD2 (5 bases). The germline V and J ends were trimmed by 2 bases and 0 bases, with 14 bases remaining between them. The CDR3 spans 18 residues. The V gene's germline CDR1 is SEHNR and CDR2 FQNEAQ (reference sequence). The CDR3 bases are TGTGCCAGCAGCTTAATCCCGACGAGGGCCTCTGGGGCCAACGTCCTGACTTTC. Amino acids: CASSLIPTRASGANVLTF.

The gene calls are TRBV15 and TRBJ2-3, with TRBD1 matching 7 bases. This CDR3 is built from 15 residues. CDR1 and CDR2 (germline): LNHNV, YYDKDF (reference sequence). Trimming removed 3 bases from V and 0 bases from J; junction bases left unmatched: 3. CDR3 protein: CATSSRQGSTDTQYF. The CDR3 region has the DNA TGTGCCACCAGCAGCCGACAGGGTAGCACAGATACGCAGTATTTT.